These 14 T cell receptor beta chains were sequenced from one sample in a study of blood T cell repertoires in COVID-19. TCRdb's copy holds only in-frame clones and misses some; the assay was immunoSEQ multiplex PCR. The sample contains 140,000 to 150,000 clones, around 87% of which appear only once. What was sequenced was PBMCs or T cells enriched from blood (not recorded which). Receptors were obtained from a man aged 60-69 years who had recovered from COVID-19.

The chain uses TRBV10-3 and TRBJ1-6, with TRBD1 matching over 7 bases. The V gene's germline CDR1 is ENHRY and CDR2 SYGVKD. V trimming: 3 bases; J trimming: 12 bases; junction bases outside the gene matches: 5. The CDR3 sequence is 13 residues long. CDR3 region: CAISDGTVLPLHF. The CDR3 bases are TGTGCCATCAGTGACGGGACAGTTTTACCCCTCCACTTT.

In DNA, the CDR3 is TGCGCCAGCAGCCCGGACTGGAGCACAGATACGCAGTATTTT. It codes for CASSPDWSTDTQYF. The chain links TRBV5-1 to TRBJ2-3; TRBD2 might be the D (5 bases). V was pared by 4 bases and J by 0 bases, with 9 bases between. Germline CDR1 is SGHRS and CDR2 is YFSETQ. This CDR3 region has 14 residues.

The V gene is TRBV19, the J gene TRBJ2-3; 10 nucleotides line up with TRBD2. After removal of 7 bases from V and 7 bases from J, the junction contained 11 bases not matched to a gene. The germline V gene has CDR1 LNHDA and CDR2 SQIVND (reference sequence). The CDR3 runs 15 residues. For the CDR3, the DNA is TGTGCCAGTACTAATGGGGCTAGCGGGAGTCATACGCAGTATTTT. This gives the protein CASTNGASGSHTQYF.

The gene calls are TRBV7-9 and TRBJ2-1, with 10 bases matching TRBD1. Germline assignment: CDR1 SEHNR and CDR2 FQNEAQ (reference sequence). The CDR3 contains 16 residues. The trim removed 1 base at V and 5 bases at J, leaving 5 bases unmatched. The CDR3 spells CASSLVGDRGHNEQFF. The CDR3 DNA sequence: TGTGCCAGCAGCTTAGTAGGGGACAGGGGTCACAATGAGCAGTTCTTC.

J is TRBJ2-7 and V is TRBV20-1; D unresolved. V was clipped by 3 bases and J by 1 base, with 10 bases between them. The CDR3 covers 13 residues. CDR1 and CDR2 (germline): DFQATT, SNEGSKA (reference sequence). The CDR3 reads CSASSAPSYEQYF. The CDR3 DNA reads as TGCAGTGCTAGTTCCGCGCCGTCCTACGAGCAGTACTTC.

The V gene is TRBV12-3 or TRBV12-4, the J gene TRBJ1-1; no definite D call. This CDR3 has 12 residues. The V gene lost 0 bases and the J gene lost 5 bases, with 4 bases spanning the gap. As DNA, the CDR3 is TGTGCCAGCAGTTTAGCGCGTACTGAAGCTTTCTTT. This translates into CASSLARTEAFF.

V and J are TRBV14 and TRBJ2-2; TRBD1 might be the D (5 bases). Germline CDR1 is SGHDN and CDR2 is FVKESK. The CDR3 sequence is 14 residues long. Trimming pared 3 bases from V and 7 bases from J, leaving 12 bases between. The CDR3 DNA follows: TGTGCCAGCAGCCACGTCAGGGTTGGCGGGGAGCTGTTTTTT. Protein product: CASSHVRVGGELFF.

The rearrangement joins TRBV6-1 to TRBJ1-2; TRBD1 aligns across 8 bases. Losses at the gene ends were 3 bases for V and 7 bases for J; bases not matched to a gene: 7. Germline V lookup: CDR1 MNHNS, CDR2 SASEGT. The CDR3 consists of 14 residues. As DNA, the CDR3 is TGTGCCAGCAGTGACAGGGGGCTGCGAAGTGGCTACACCTTC. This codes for CASSDRGLRSGYTF.

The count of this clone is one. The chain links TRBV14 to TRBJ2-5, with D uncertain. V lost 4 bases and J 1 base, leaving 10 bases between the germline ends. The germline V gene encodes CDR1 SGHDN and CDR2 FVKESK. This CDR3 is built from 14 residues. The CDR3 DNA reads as TGTGCCAGCAGCCCTTGGCACACCCAAGAGACCCAGTACTTC. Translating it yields CASSPWHTQETQYF.

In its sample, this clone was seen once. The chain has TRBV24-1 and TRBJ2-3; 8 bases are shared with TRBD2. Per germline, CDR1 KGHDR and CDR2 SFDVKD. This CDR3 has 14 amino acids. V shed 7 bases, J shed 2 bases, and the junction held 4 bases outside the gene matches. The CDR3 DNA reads TGTGCCACCAGACAAGCGGGAGACACAGATACGCAGTATTTT. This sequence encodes CATRQAGDTDTQYF.

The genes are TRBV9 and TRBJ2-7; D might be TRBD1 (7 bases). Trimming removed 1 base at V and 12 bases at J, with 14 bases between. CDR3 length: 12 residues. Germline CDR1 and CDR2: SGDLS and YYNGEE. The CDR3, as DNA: TGTGCCAGCAGCGTAAACCAGGGGGAGGTGTACTTC. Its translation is CASSVNQGEVYF. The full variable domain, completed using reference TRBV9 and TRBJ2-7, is DSGVTQTPKHLITATGQRVTLRCSPRSGDLSVYWYQQSLDQGLQFLIQYYNGEERAKGNILERFSAQQFPDLHSELNLSSLELGDSALYFCASSVNQGEVYFGPGTRLTVT.

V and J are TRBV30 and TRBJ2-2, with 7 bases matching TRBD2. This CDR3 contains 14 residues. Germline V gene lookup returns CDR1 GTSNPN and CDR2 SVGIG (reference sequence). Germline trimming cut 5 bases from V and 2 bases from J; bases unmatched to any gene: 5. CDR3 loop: CAWARGRNTGELFF. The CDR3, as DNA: TGTGCCTGGGCGCGCGGGAGAAACACCGGGGAGCTGTTTTTT.

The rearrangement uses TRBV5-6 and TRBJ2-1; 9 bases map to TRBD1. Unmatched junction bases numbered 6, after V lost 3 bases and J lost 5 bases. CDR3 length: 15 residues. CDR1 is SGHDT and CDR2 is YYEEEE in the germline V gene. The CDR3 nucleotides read TGTGCCAGCAGCTCCGAGGGACAGGGCAACAATGAGCAGTTCTTC. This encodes CASSSEGQGNNEQFF.

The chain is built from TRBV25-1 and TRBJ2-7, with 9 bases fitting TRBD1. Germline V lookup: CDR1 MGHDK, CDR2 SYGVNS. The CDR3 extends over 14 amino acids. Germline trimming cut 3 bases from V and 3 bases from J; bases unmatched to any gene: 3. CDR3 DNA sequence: TGTGCCAGCAGTGACCGGGACAGGGACTACGAGCAGTACTTC. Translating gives CASSDRDRDYEQYF.